This T cell receptor beta chain stems from a study of T cell repertoires in cytomegalovirus infection. Whole-study context: Indicated by public TCR beta signatures were CMV infection and matching HLA type. Study-wide findings and caveats: HLA-C-restricted TCR beta clonotypes specific for CMV led the ex vivo response. Cumulative frequency (of public TCR beta family members) identified carriers of CMV plus the relevant HLA.

The V segment lost 4 bases and the J segment 4 bases; nucleotides outside the gene matches: 13. The V gene's germline CDR1 is MNHEY and CDR2 SMNVEV (reference sequence). The CDR3 runs 18 residues. On this clonotype: Its target is unknown.

TCRdb processed the reads anew with MiXCR; each CDR3 protein has one entry. This table holds just under 550,000 distinct CDR3 sequences, more than 25% found once. Sequenced sample: PBMCs. The TCR was taken from a human donor in good health (CMV status not recorded). Some clones in this sample may be carry-over from other donors' samples. This chain links TRBV27 with TRBJ2-1; TRBD1 aligns across 10 bases. The CDR3 sequence: CASSWGPIGTGAYNEQFF. The CDR3 DNA reads TGTGCCAGCAGTTGGGGCCCGATCGGGACAGGGGCTTACAATGAGCAGTTCTTC.